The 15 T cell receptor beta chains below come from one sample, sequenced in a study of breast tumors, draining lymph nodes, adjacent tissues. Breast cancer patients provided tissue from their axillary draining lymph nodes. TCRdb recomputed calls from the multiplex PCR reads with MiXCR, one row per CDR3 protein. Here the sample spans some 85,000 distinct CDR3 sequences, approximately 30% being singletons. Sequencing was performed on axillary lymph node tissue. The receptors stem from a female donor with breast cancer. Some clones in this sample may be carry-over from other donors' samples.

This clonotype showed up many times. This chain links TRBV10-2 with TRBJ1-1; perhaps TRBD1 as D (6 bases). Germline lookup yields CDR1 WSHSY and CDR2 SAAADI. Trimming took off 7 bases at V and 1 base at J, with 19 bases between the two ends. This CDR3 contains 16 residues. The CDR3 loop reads CASKGNGGTTNTEAFF. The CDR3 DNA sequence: TGCGCCAGCAAAGGGAATGGGGGCACGACGAACACTGAAGCTTTCTTT.

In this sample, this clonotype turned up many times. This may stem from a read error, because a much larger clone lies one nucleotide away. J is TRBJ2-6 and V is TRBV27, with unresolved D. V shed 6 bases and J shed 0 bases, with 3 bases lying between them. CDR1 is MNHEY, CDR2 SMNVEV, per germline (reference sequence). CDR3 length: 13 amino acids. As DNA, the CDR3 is TGTGCCAGCAGGAGCTCTGGGGCCAACGTCCTGACTTTC. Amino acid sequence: CASRSSGANVLTF.

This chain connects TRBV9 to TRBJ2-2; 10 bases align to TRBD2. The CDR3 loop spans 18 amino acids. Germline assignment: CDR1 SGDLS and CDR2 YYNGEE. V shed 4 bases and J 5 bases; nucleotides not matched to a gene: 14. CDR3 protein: CASSLGRAGGPGTGELFF. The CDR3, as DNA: TGTGCCAGCAGCCTCGGGAGAGCGGGAGGGCCGGGGACCGGGGAGCTGTTTTTT.

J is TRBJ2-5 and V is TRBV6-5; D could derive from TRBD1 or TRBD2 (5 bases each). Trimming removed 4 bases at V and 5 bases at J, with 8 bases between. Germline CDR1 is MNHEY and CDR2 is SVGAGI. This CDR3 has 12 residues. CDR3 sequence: CASSWGGETQYF. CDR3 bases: TGTGCCAGCAGTTGGGGCGGGGAGACCCAGTACTTC.

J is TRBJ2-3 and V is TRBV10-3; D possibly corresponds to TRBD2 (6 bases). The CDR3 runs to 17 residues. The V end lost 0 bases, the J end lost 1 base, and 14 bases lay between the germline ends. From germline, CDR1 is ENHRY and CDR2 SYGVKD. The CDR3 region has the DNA TGTGCCATCAGTGAGTCGACTACGGCTAGCGGCACAGATACGCAGTATTTT. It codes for CAISESTTASGTDTQYF.

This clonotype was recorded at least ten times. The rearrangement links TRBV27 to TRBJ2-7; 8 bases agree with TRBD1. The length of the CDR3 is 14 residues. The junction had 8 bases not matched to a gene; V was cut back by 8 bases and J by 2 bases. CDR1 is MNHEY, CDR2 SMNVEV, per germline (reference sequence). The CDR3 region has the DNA TGTGCCAGCCTTTCTGACAGGGGTGCCTACGAGCAGTACTTC. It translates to CASLSDRGAYEQYF.

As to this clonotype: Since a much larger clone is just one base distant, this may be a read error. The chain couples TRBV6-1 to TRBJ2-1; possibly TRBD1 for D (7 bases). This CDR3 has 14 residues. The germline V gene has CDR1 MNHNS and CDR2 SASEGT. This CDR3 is CASIFQGGTDDQFF. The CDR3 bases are TGTGCCAGCATTTTTCAGGGGGGTACCGATGACCAGTTCTTC.

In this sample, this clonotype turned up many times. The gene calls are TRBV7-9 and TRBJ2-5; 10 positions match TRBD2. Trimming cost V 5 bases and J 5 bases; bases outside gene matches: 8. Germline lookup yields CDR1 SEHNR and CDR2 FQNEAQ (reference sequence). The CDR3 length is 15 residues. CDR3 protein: CASSPKREGQETQYF. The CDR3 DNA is TGTGCCAGCAGCCCGAAGCGGGAGGGCCAGGAGACCCAGTACTTC.

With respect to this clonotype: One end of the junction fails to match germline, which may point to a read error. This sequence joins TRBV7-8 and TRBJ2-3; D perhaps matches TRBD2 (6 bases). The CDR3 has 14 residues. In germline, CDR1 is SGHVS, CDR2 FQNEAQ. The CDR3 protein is CASSWAGSTDAQYF. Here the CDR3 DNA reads TGTGCCAGCAGTTGGGCGGGAAGCACAGATGCGCAGTATTTT.

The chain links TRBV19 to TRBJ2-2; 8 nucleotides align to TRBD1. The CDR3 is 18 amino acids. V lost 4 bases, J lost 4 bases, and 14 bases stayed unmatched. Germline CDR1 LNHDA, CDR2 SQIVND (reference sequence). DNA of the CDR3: TGTGCCAGTAGTACATCCGGGACAGGCCCCTATAGCACCGGGGAGCTGTTTTTT. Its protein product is CASSTSGTGPYSTGELFF.

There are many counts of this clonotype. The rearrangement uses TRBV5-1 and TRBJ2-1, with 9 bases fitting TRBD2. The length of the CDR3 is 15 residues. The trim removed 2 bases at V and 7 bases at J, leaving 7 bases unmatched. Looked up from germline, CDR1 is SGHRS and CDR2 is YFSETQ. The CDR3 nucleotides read TGCGCCAGCAGCTTTAGCGGGAGTAGGAGGAATGAGCAGTTCTTC. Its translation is CASSFSGSRRNEQFF.

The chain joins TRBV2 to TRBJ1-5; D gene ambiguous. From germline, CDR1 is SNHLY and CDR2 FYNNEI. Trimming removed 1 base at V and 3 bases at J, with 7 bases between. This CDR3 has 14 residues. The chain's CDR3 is CASSEGSPNQPQHF. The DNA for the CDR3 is TGTGCCAGCAGTGAAGGCAGCCCCAATCAGCCCCAGCATTTT.

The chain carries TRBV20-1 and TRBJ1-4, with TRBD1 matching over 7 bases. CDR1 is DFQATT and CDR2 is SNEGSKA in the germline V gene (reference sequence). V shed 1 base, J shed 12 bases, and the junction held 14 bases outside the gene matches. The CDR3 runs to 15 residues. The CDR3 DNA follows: TGCAGTGCTAGAGCGAAAGGAGGACAGGACCGCCAACTGTTTTTT. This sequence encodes CSARAKGGQDRQLFF.

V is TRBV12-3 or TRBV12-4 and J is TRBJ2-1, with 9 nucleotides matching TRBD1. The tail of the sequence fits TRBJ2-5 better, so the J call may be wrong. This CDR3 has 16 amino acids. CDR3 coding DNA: TGTGCCAGCAGTGACTTTCGACAGGGGGGGACGGGAACCCAGTACTTC. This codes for CASSDFRQGGTGTQYF.

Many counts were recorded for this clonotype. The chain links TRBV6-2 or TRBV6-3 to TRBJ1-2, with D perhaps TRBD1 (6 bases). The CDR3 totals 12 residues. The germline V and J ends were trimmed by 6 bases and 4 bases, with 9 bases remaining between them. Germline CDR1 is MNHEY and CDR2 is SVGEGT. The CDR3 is CASSGQIYGYTF. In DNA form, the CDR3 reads TGTGCCAGCAGCGGACAGATCTATGGCTACACCTTC.